One and the same sample provided the 9 T cell receptor beta chains below, sequenced in a study of T cells in Graves' hyperthyroidism and ophthalmopathy. Researchers took RNA transcripts and amplified the TCR beta CDR3 regions from them. The primer set for the first-round RT-PCR of the TCR CDR3 was HTBI. One entry per CDR3 protein results from TCRdb running MiXCR on the multiplex PCR reads. The table shows about 840,000 distinct CDR3 sequences, with over 35% occurring only once. Material for sequencing was blood. The receptors originated from a young man with Graves' hyperthyroidism.

This clonotype was observed a few times. The chain links TRBV19 to TRBJ2-7; no clear D gene. Trimming shortened V by 1 base and J by 2 bases, and 15 bases separated the two germline ends. The CDR3 has 16 amino acids. CDR1 and CDR2 (germline): LNHDA, SQIVND (reference sequence). The CDR3 region has the DNA TGTGCCAGTAGTATAGTGGCCAGATTCAACCCCTACGAGCAGTACTTC. Translating it yields CASSIVARFNPYEQYF.

V gene TRBV7-9 combines with J gene TRBJ1-6; 7 positions match TRBD1. CDR3 length: 15 residues. After removal of 1 base from V and 14 bases from J, the junction contained 11 bases not matched to a gene. The germline V gene encodes CDR1 SEHNR and CDR2 FQNEAQ (reference sequence). The CDR3 bases are TGTGCCAGCAGCTTAGGTGGGACAGAGCGCGGGTCCCTCCACTTT. It specifies CASSLGGTERGSLHF.

This clonotype came up many times. V and J are TRBV10-2 and TRBJ2-7; TRBD1 matches at 9 bases. Germline loops: CDR1 WSHSY, CDR2 SAAADI. The ends lost 4 bases at V and 3 bases at J; junction bases unmatched: 10. The CDR3 runs to 16 residues. The CDR3, as DNA: TGCGCCAGCAGTGCACTAACCGGGACAGGGAGCTACGAGCAGTACTTC. It is translated as CASSALTGTGSYEQYF.

This chain uses TRBV7-9 with TRBJ1-2, with 7 bases identical to TRBD1. This CDR3 has 18 amino acids. Trimming took 5 bases from V and 4 from J; bases not matched to a gene: 19. Germline V gives CDR1 SEHNR, CDR2 FQNEAQ (reference sequence). The CDR3 sequence: CASSRSIHMDRRAYGYTF. The CDR3 coding sequence is TGTGCCAGCAGCCGATCAATACATATGGACAGGCGGGCCTATGGCTACACCTTC.

As concerns this clonotype: A much larger clone lies one base from this, so it may be a read error. The chain couples TRBV15 to TRBJ2-5, with no clear D. The germline gives CDR1 LNHNV, CDR2 YYDKDF (reference sequence). The V and J ends lost 2 bases and 5 bases respectively, with 15 bases between them. The CDR3 is made up of 15 amino acids. CDR3 sequence (DNA): TGTGCCACCAGCAGAAATCTAGGTGTCGGGGAGACCCAGTACTTC. Translating gives CATSRNLGVGETQYF.

This rearrangement joins TRBV20-1 to TRBJ2-3; D call uncertain. V dropped 3 bases and J dropped 6 bases, with 7 bases sitting between them. The CDR3 consists of 11 residues. The germline CDR1 and CDR2 sequences are DFQATT and SNEGSKA (reference sequence). CDR3 DNA sequence: TGCAGTGCTAGGGATGGGGATACGCAGTATTTT. This encodes CSARDGDTQYF.

CDR3 sequence (DNA): TGCAGCGCCACTGGACAGATCTCCTACAATGAGCAGTTCTTC. Translation gives CSATGQISYNEQFF. The chain combines TRBV29-1 with TRBJ2-1, with D maybe TRBD1 (6 bases). V was shortened by 7 bases and J by 0 bases, with 13 bases between the two germline ends. CDR3 length: 14 amino acids. From germline, CDR1 is SQVTM and CDR2 ANQGSEA.

In its sample, this clonotype was seen a few times. The J gene is TRBJ2-7, the V gene TRBV7-9; D call uncertain. CDR1 and CDR2 (germline): SEHNR, FQNEAQ (reference sequence). This CDR3 region has 13 residues. Trimming removed 1 base at V and 6 bases at J, with 10 bases between. The CDR3 loop reads CASSLGGLIEQYF. DNA for the CDR3: TGTGCCAGCAGCTTAGGAGGTCTGATCGAGCAGTACTTC. Using reference TRBV7-9 and TRBJ2-7 for the parts outside the CDR3, the full variable domain is DTGVSQNPRHKITKRGQNVTFRCDPISEHNRLYWYRQTLGQGPEFLTYFQNEAQLEKSRLLSDRFSAERPKGSFSTLEIQRTEQGDSAMYLCASSLGGLIEQYFGPGTRLTVT.

CDR3 amino acids: CASSYSRTGGHQPQHF. The CDR3 DNA reads TGTGCCAGCAGTTACTCGAGGACAGGAGGGCATCAGCCCCAGCATTTT. The V and J genes are TRBV19 and TRBJ1-5; TRBD1 matches at 7 bases. CDR1 is LNHDA and CDR2 is SQIVND in the germline V gene (reference sequence). This CDR3 has 16 residues. V lost 9 bases to trimming and J lost 5 bases; unmatched junction nucleotides: 16.